The next 13 T cell receptor beta chains were all read from a single sample in a study of blood T cell repertoires in COVID-19. The method was immunoSEQ multiplex PCR; TCRdb's version includes in-frame clones alone and lacks a portion of them. In the table there are 200,000 to 300,000 clones, 65% to 90% of which are singletons. Sequencing was carried out using peripheral blood. The receptors derive from a man aged 45-60 years with COVID-19, enrolled during active disease.

The sample holds a few counts of this clone. The chain employs TRBV2 and TRBJ2-5; tentative D call: TRBD2 (5 bases). This CDR3 has 19 amino acids. From germline, CDR1 is SNHLY and CDR2 FYNNEI. With 3 bases removed from V and 3 bases from J, the gap between germline ends came to 26 bases. Here the CDR3 DNA reads TGTGCCAGCAGTGATCCTTCGGCGAAGGAGGTCGGAGTTGAAGAGACCCAGTACTTC. Protein sequence: CASSDPSAKEVGVEETQYF.

This clone turned up a few times. This chain connects TRBV6-2 or TRBV6-3 to TRBJ2-1; perhaps TRBD2 as D (6 bases). The V gene's germline CDR1 is MNHEY and CDR2 SVGEGT. This CDR3 has 13 amino acids. Trimming removed 4 bases from V and 9 bases from J, with 13 bases in between. CDR3 nucleotide sequence: TGTGCCAGCAGTTCGCGGGGAACGAGTGAGCAGTTCTTC. Its protein product is CASSSRGTSEQFF.

The chain uses TRBV7-2 and TRBJ2-3; 11 nucleotides agree with TRBD2. The ends lost 4 bases at V and 4 bases at J; junction bases unmatched: 4. This CDR3 has 15 residues. Germline values: CDR1 SGHTA, CDR2 FQGNSA. CDR3 in amino acids: CASSSLAGVSDTQYF. CDR3 in DNA: TGTGCCAGCAGCTCACTAGCGGGGGTTTCAGATACGCAGTATTTT. Combining the CDR3 with reference TRBV7-2 and TRBJ2-3 gives the whole variable domain GAGVSQSPSNKVTEKGKDVELRCDPISGHTALYWYRQSLGQGLEFLIYFQGNSAPDKSGLPSDRFSAERTGGSVSTLTIQRTQQEDSAVYLCASSSLAGVSDTQYFGPGTRLTVL.

The rearrangement joins TRBV24-1 to TRBJ1-5; D unclear. Trimming pared 4 bases from V and 0 bases from J, leaving 9 bases between. CDR3 length: 15 amino acids. Germline-derived CDR1 and CDR2 are KGHDR and SFDVKD. The CDR3 DNA reads as TGTGCCACCAGTGACCCCAGATATAGCAATCAGCCCCAGCATTTT. The encoded protein is CATSDPRYSNQPQHF.

The chain couples TRBV3-1 (or the pseudogene TRBV3-2) to TRBJ1-3; D uncertain. The CDR3 totals 15 residues. Trimming left V 1 base short and J 0 bases short, with 7 bases between. The germline V gene encodes CDR1 LGHDT and CDR2 YNNKEL (reference sequence). CDR3 DNA: TGTGCCAGCAGCCAAGGCGGGTTCTCTGGAAACACCATATATTTT. It yields the protein CASSQGGFSGNTIYF.

The chain joins TRBV19 to TRBJ1-6; the match to TRBD1 covers 10 bases. The CDR3 contains 15 residues. CDR1 and CDR2 (germline): LNHDA, SQIVND (reference sequence). V lost 1 base to trimming and J lost 8 bases; unmatched junction nucleotides: 2. As DNA, the CDR3 is TGTGCCAGTAGTATAGGGACAGGGGGTTATTCACCCCTCCACTTT. As protein: CASSIGTGGYSPLHF.

This clone was seen more than once but under ten times. V gene TRBV4-3 combines with J gene TRBJ1-3; the D is unclear. Trimming shortened V by 0 bases and J by 3 bases, and 6 bases separated the two germline ends. CDR1 LGHNA and CDR2 YSLEER come from the germline V gene. The length of the CDR3 is 14 residues. In DNA, the CDR3 is TGCGCCAGCAGCCAAGAGATAGTTGGAAACACCATATATTTT. Amino acids: CASSQEIVGNTIYF.

Details on this clone: Other DNA variants within this sample encode the same CDR3. This sequence joins TRBV5-6 and TRBJ1-2; TRBD1 is a possible D gene (6 bases). V shed 1 base and J shed 1 base, with 8 bases lying between them. The germline gives CDR1 SGHDT, CDR2 YYEEEE. The CDR3 runs to 14 residues. This chain's CDR3 is CASSLNRVNYGYTF. In nucleotides, the CDR3 is TGTGCCAGCAGCTTGAACAGGGTTAACTATGGCTACACCTTC.

V and J are TRBV5-1 and TRBJ2-1; TRBD2 aligns across 12 bases. Trimming took 2 bases from V and 4 from J; bases not matched to a gene: 7. The CDR3 contains 17 residues. Per germline, CDR1 SGHRS and CDR2 YFSETQ. This CDR3 is CASSFTPLAGGYNEQFF. The CDR3 nucleotides are TGCGCCAGCAGCTTCACCCCACTAGCGGGGGGTTACAATGAGCAGTTCTTC.

This clone was seen many times. The chain carries TRBV11-2 and TRBJ2-3; 8 bases map to TRBD2. There are 15 residues in the CDR3. J lost 2 bases, V lost 8 bases, and 9 bases had no gene match. CDR1 and CDR2 from the germline V gene are SGHAT and FQNNGV. CDR3 nucleotides: TGTGCCAGCCGCCGCAGCGGGGGCCTCACAGATACGCAGTATTTT. Residues: CASRRSGGLTDTQYF.

The V and J genes are TRBV13 and TRBJ2-2; D may be TRBD1 (6 bases). Per germline, CDR1 PRHDT and CDR2 FYEKMQ (reference sequence). The ends were cut back, 4 bases at V and 2 bases at J, with 14 bases in the middle. CDR3 length equals 16 residues. DNA for the CDR3: TGTGCCAGCAGCTCCCTAAACAGGGCTAACACCGGGGAGCTGTTTTTT. This encodes CASSSLNRANTGELFF.

The V and J genes are TRBV10-3 and TRBJ1-1; 8 bases fit TRBD1. The length of the CDR3 is 15 residues. Germline assignment: CDR1 ENHRY and CDR2 SYGVKD. The trim removed 0 bases at V and 5 bases at J, leaving 5 bases unmatched. The CDR3 DNA reads as TGTGCCATCAGTGAGTCACCAGGGGGCAATACTGAAGCTTTCTTT. It is translated as CAISESPGGNTEAFF.

The rearrangement links TRBV19 to TRBJ2-2; 9 bases are shared with TRBD1. V shed 7 bases and J 6 bases; nucleotides not matched to a gene: 6. In germline, CDR1 is LNHDA, CDR2 SQIVND (reference sequence). CDR3 length: 14 residues. Written as DNA, the CDR3 is TGTGCCAGTACCACGACAGGGGGATCCGGGGAGCTGTTTTTT. This codes for CASTTTGGSGELFF. The entire variable domain, with the rest obtained from reference TRBV19 and TRBJ2-2, is as follows: DGGITQSPKYLFRKEGQNVTLSCEQNLNHDAMYWYRQDPGQGLRLIYYSQIVNDFQKGDIAEGYSVSREKKESFPLTVTSAQKNPTAFYLCASTTTGGSGELFFGEGSRLTVL.